This TCR beta chain was recovered during a study of blood T cell repertoires in COVID-19. Study-level background: T cells, B-cell-depleted T cells, or PBMCs provided the cDNA or gDNA that served as material.

Original analysis: Reference gene primers were amplified, and this amplification served to estimate nucleated cell counts. Sequenced by immunoSEQ multiplex PCR; TCRdb stores in-frame clones only, minus some. For V, J and clone size, that table is used; D and trimming come from the DNA. Of around 53,000 clones in the sample, around 76% were seen once. The V end lost 0 bases, the J end lost 6 bases, and 3 bases lay between the germline ends. Germline V gene data show CDR1 as SGHAT and CDR2 as FQNNGV. The CDR3 is 12 amino acids. The sample consisted of peripheral blood. The origin of this receptor is a man aged 50-59 years with active or convalescent COVID-19. The rearrangement joins TRBV11-2 to TRBJ2-1; D unclear. DNA for the CDR3: TGTGCCAGCAGCTTAGAGCGCAATGAGCAGTTCTTC. Protein: CASSLERNEQFF.